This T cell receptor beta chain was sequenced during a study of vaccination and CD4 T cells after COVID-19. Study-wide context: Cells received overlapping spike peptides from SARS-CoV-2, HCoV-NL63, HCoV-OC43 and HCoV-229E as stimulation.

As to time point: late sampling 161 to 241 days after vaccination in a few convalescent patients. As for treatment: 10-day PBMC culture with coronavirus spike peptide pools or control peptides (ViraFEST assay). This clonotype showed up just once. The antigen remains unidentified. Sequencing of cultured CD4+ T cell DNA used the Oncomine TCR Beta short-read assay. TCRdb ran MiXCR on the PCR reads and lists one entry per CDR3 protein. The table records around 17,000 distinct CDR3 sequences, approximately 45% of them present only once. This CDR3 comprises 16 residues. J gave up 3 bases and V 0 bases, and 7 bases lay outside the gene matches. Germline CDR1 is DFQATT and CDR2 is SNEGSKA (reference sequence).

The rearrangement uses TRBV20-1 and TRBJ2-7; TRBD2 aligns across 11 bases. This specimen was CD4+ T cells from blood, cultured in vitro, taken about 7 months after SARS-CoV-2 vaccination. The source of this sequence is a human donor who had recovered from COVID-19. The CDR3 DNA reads TGCAGTGCTAGAGAACCTCGACTAGCGGGAAGCTACGAGCAGTACTTC. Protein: CSAREPRLAGSYEQYF.